These T cell receptor beta chains were read from a single sample in a study of blood T cell repertoires in COVID-19. TCRdb keeps only in-frame clones here, not all; method: immunoSEQ multiplex PCR. This table has some 220,000 clones, 80% to 90% appearing once. What was sequenced was PBMCs or T cells enriched from blood (not recorded which). All receptors derive from a woman aged 40 to 50 with acute COVID-19. Each CDR3 is given with its conserved first and last residue. The D gene is left open where the match is weak. Clone size appears in some rows only: once, few, many, or a class for an expanded clone.

clone_size d_call j_call v_call cdr3_aa cdr3_nt
- - TRBJ1-2 TRBV6-5 CASSPGGIGYTF TGTGCCAGCAGTCCGGGGGGAATCGGCTACACCTTC
- - TRBJ1-2 TRBV5-1 CASSLESPGGYTF TGCGCCAGCAGCTTGGAGTCTCCAGGGGGCTACACCTTC
- - TRBJ2-1 TRBV9 CASSVEVRGGNEQFF TGTGCCAGCAGCGTAGAAGTAAGGGGAGGCAATGAGCAGTTCTTC
many - TRBJ1-2 TRBV5-8 CASITVSNYGYTF TGTGCCAGCATCACGGTGTCTAACTATGGCTACACCTTC
few - TRBJ1-2 TRBV27 CASSSSLGGIGYGYTF TGTGCCAGCAGTTCCTCGCTCGGAGGGATTGGTTATGGCTACACCTTC
- - TRBJ1-2 TRBV4-1 CASSQGQPYGYTF TGCGCCAGCAGCCAAGGACAGCCTTATGGCTACACCTTC
- TRBD1 TRBJ2-7 TRBV4-3 CASSQAPGDRWVHEQYF TGCGCCAGCAGCCAAGCGCCAGGGGACAGATGGGTTCACGAGCAGTACTTC
- - TRBJ1-5 TRBV11-2 CASSLTGGPNQPQHF TGTGCCAGCAGCCTCACCGGGGGACCCAATCAGCCCCAGCATTTT
few TRBD1 TRBJ2-3 TRBV11-3 CASSFRQGDTQYF TGTGCCAGCAGCTTTCGACAGGGCGATACGCAGTATTTT
- - TRBJ1-2 TRBV24-1 CATSEPGNYGYTF TGTGCCACCAGTGAGCCGGGGAACTATGGCTACACCTTC
- - TRBJ1-2 TRBV19 CASSIGSDRTSGYTF TGTGCCAGTAGTATCGGGTCAGACCGTACGAGTGGCTACACCTTC
- - TRBJ2-2 TRBV3-1/TRBV3-2 CASSLTTGPTNTGELFF TGTGCCAGCAGCCTAACAACAGGGCCAACGAACACCGGGGAGCTGTTTTTT
- TRBD1 TRBJ1-2 TRBV29-1 CSVDREGYTF TGCAGCGTCGACAGGGAGGGCTACACCTTC
once - TRBJ2-5 TRBV24-1 CATSGTGQETQYF TGTGCCACCAGTGGAACAGGCCAAGAGACCCAGTACTTC
- TRBD1 TRBJ1-2 TRBV9 CASSVSQGALDYGYTF TGTGCCAGCAGCGTATCTCAGGGGGCGCTGGACTATGGCTACACCTTC
- - TRBJ2-3 TRBV24-1 CATSETGMSGDTQYF TGTGCCACCAGTGAGACCGGGATGTCTGGAGATACGCAGTATTTT
- TRBD2 TRBJ2-2 TRBV28 CASKVAGGPTGELFF TGTGCCAGCAAAGTAGCGGGGGGGCCCACCGGGGAGCTGTTTTTT
- TRBD1 TRBJ1-3 TRBV19 CASSIGTGQGNTIYF TGTGCCAGTAGTATCGGGACAGGGCAAGGAAACACCATATATTTT
- TRBD2 TRBJ2-1 TRBV29-1 CSVPSTSGGTIYNEQFF TGCAGCGTTCCCTCGACTAGCGGGGGGACAATCTACAATGAGCAGTTCTTC
- - TRBJ1-6 TRBV7-2 CASSLTLWNSPLHF TGTGCCAGCAGCTTAACATTGTGGAATTCACCCCTCCACTTT
- - TRBJ1-2 TRBV4-1 CASSLSDGDYGYTF TGCGCCAGCAGCCTATCGGACGGGGACTATGGCTACACCTTC
- - TRBJ1-2 TRBV20-1 CSASELTRGYGYTF TGCAGTGCTAGTGAACTTACACGAGGCTATGGCTACACCTTC
- TRBD2 TRBJ2-5 TRBV5-1 CASSLGLAGGPIETQYF TGCGCCAGCAGCCTGGGACTAGCGGGGGGCCCGATAGAGACCCAGTACTTC
- - TRBJ2-2 TRBV6-4 CASSDSGQNTGELFF TGTGCCAGCAGTGACTCGGGGCAGAACACCGGGGAGCTGTTTTTT
- TRBD2 TRBJ2-3 TRBV5-1 CASSSYESGGARADTQYF TGCGCCAGCAGCTCATACGAAAGCGGGGGGGCCAGAGCAGATACGCAGTATTTT
few - TRBJ1-1 TRBV12-5 CASGLGTGTEAFF TGTGCTAGTGGTTTGGGGACGGGGACTGAAGCTTTCTTT
- - TRBJ1-1 TRBV21-1 CASSKALSGRNTEAFF TGTGCCAGCAGCAAAGCGCTTTCGGGAAGGAACACTGAAGCTTTCTTT
once TRBD1 TRBJ2-2 TRBV7-3 CASSEVHRDRDTGELFF TGTGCCAGCAGCGAAGTCCACCGGGACAGGGACACCGGGGAGCTGTTTTTT